This TCR beta chain was observed in a study of T cells in Graves' hyperthyroidism and ophthalmopathy. Overall study context: Prior to any treatment, at the point of initial diagnosis, peripheral blood was collected.

The CDR3 is 15 residues long. Trimming cost V 1 base and J 4 bases, with 13 bases left between them. Investigators excluded patients with uncontrolled infection, other autoimmune disease, pregnancy or lactation. Broader study findings: Ophthalmopathy, as predicted by the model, came a median roughly 6.8 months after the prediction. Among thyroid clonotypes expanded above 0.001, most also appeared in blood.

There are a few counts of this clonotype. Antigen: not known. The source material, RNA transcripts, was used to amplify TCR beta CDR3 regions. Researchers ran a first-round RT-PCR on the TCR CDR3 using the HTBI primer set. One entry per CDR3 protein results from TCRdb running MiXCR on the multiplex PCR reads. The repertoire holds around 350,000 distinct CDR3 sequences, with more than 14% as singletons. The source material was blood. This chain uses TRBV12-3 or TRBV12-4 with TRBJ1-2; D may be TRBD1 (5 bases). This receptor was identified in a woman under 40 with Graves' ophthalmopathy. The CDR3 nucleotides are TGTGCCAGCAGTTTAGTACGAAGGGGCCGCTATGGCTACACCTTC. As protein: CASSLVRRGRYGYTF.